The 32 T cell receptor beta chains below all came from one sample that was sequenced in a study of post-analysis software for immune sequencing data (dated by TCRdb to about 2015). Library method: PCR. These reads were obtained on an Illumina HiSeq 2500. To reduce PCR and sequencing biases, unique molecular identifiers were incorporated into the TCR beta cDNA libraries. TCRdb reanalyzed the raw reads on its own, using fastp at Q25 for trimming and MiXCR for clone calling, and kept in-frame beta chains. One record per CDR3 amino acid sequence lists the most common genes and DNA. The sample includes roughly 150,000 distinct CDR3 sequences, with around 36% observed a single time. Of the sample, roughly 28% falls within the top ten clones. Per the publication, the time point label means: second blood draw from one MS patient after hematopoietic stem cell transplantation. Material: blood, obtained after autologous hematopoietic stem cell transplantation. The source of these receptors is a girl between 10 and 17 years old with multiple sclerosis. Donor details come from another sample of the same person, matched by shared clones.

The chain recombines TRBV29-1 with TRBJ2-7; D is unclear. Germline CDR1 SQVTM, CDR2 ANQGSEA. There are 13 residues in the CDR3. V was shortened by 7 bases and J by 0 bases, with 13 bases between the two germline ends. CDR3 protein: CSARTASSYEQYF. CDR3 DNA sequence: TGCAGCGCCCGGACGGCGAGCTCCTACGAGCAGTACTTC.

V usage is TRBV6-5 and J usage is TRBJ2-7, with D hard to call. The germline CDR1 and CDR2 sequences are MNHEY and SVGAGI. V dropped 2 bases and J dropped 0 bases, with 8 bases sitting between them. This CDR3 comprises 14 residues. CDR3 nucleotides: TGTGCCAGCAGTTACGGGCCACGCTCCTACGAGCAGTACTTC. Translating it yields CASSYGPRSYEQYF.

The chain is built from TRBV12-3 or TRBV12-4 and TRBJ2-1; no clear D. Trimming removed 2 bases at V and 0 bases at J, with 8 bases between. CDR3 length: 15 residues. Here the CDR3 DNA reads TGTGCCAGCAGTTTACAGGCTATCTCCTACAATGAGCAGTTCTTC. This encodes CASSLQAISYNEQFF.

This clonotype appeared a single time. The chain has TRBV12-3 or TRBV12-4 and TRBJ1-2; no clear D. V lost 5 bases and J lost 4, with 20 bases in between. CDR3 size: 16 residues. CDR3 amino acids: CASSGIGRPEGYGYTF. CDR3 nucleotide sequence: TGTGCCAGCAGTGGAATCGGGAGGCCTGAAGGCTATGGCTACACCTTC.

This chain connects TRBV11-1 to TRBJ1-1, with 9 bases matching TRBD1. Germline V gene data show CDR1 as SGHAT and CDR2 as FQDESV (reference sequence). This CDR3 has 17 amino acids. Trimming took 5 bases from V and 0 from J; bases not matched to a gene: 10. The CDR3 bases are TGTGCCAGCAGCCCCACCGGACAGGGGTGGATGAACACTGAAGCTTTCTTT. Its translation is CASSPTGQGWMNTEAFF.

This clonotype appeared a few times. The rearrangement links TRBV6-5 to TRBJ2-7; D call uncertain. This CDR3 contains 13 residues. Germline V gives CDR1 MNHEY, CDR2 SVGAGI. V gave up 3 bases and J gave up 1 base, with 7 bases separating them. CDR3 protein: CASSYSDSYEQYF. For the CDR3, the DNA is TGTGCCAGCAGTTATTCGGATTCCTACGAGCAGTACTTC.

The chain employs TRBV20-1 and TRBJ2-7; a weak D match, TRBD1 (6 bases). Deletions cut 0 bases from V and 3 bases from J, with 12 bases between. CDR3 size: 14 residues. CDR1 DFQATT and CDR2 SNEGSKA come from the germline V gene (reference sequence). CDR3 sequence: CSARDRDNRYEQYF. The CDR3 region has the DNA TGCAGTGCTAGAGACCGGGACAATCGCTACGAGCAGTACTTC.

This sequence joins TRBV28 and TRBJ2-2; no clear D gene. V was pared by 11 bases and J by 1 base, with 11 bases between. The CDR3 is 13 residues long. The germline gives CDR1 MDHEN, CDR2 SYDVKM. CDR3 amino acids: CAGMERNTGELFF. Written as DNA, the CDR3 is TGTGCCGGAATGGAGCGGAACACCGGGGAGCTGTTTTTT.

The chain carries TRBV18 and TRBJ2-5; D unresolved. The germline gives CDR1 KGHSH, CDR2 LQKENI. The V and J ends lost 3 bases and 2 bases respectively, with 4 bases between them. CDR3 length equals 12 residues. CDR3: CASSPLQETQYF. For the CDR3, the DNA is TGTGCCAGCTCACCCCTACAAGAGACCCAGTACTTC.

The chain combines TRBV6-2 or TRBV6-3 with TRBJ2-1; D possibly corresponds to TRBD1 (6 bases). This CDR3 comprises 14 residues. The germline V and J ends were trimmed by 5 bases and 10 bases, with 18 bases remaining between them. Looked up from germline, CDR1 is MNHEY and CDR2 is SVGEGT. CDR3 region: CASSTRQGNPEQFF. DNA for the CDR3: TGTGCCAGCAGTACTCGTCAGGGGAACCCCGAGCAGTTCTTC.

This clonotype was seen many times. This chain links TRBV20-1 with TRBJ1-5; possible D gene TRBD1, 6 bases. The V and J ends lost 4 bases and 0 bases respectively, with 16 bases between them. Germline values: CDR1 DFQATT, CDR2 SNEGSKA (reference sequence). This CDR3 is 16 amino acids long. The CDR3 DNA follows: TGCAGTGCTAAGACGGGACACGGAATTAGCAATCAGCCCCAGCATTTT. Its protein is CSAKTGHGISNQPQHF.

The genes are TRBV28 and TRBJ2-1; a weak D match, TRBD1 (5 bases). The CDR3 length is 16 residues. With 5 bases removed from V and 2 bases from J, the gap between germline ends came to 16 bases. Germline V CDR1 and CDR2: MDHEN, SYDVKM. Here the CDR3 DNA reads TGTGCCAGCAGTCCAGGGATGGGGCCCACCTACAATGAGCAGTTCTTC. Translation gives CASSPGMGPTYNEQFF.

The gene calls are TRBV3-1 and TRBJ1-2; 8 bases align to TRBD1. The CDR3 runs to 14 residues. Looked up from germline, CDR1 is LGHDT and CDR2 is YNNKEL (reference sequence). V was clipped by 1 base and J by 7 bases; unmatched bases: 5. CDR3 loop: CASSQGGQAGGYTF. Here the CDR3 DNA reads TGTGCCAGCAGCCAAGGGGGACAGGCGGGTGGCTACACCTTC.

This chain uses TRBV28 with TRBJ2-7; 7 nucleotides align to TRBD1. The CDR3 is 14 amino acids. V shed 6 bases, J shed 6 bases, and the junction held 11 bases outside the gene matches. Germline CDR1 MDHEN, CDR2 SYDVKM. As DNA, the CDR3 is TGTGCCAGCAGAATTGGAAAATCAGGGGGCGAGCAGTACTTC. It translates to CASRIGKSGGEQYF.

This clonotype was detected once. This chain connects TRBV20-1 to TRBJ2-7; D may be TRBD1 or TRBD2 (6 bases each). The CDR3 is 13 residues long. Trimming left V 6 bases short and J 6 bases short, with 18 bases between. Looked up from germline, CDR1 is DFQATT and CDR2 is SNEGSKA (reference sequence). This CDR3 is CSAPPTGAGEQYF. The DNA of the CDR3 is TGCAGTGCCCCCCCCACGGGGGCGGGCGAGCAGTACTTC.

The J gene is TRBJ2-3, the V gene TRBV7-2; tentative D call: TRBD2 (6 bases). Germline assignment: CDR1 SGHTA and CDR2 FQGNSA. This CDR3 spans 15 amino acids. Trimming took 5 bases from V and 5 from J, leaving 17 bases between them. CDR3 residues: CASSGAREFVDTQYF. In DNA form, the CDR3 reads TGTGCCAGCAGCGGAGCTCGGGAGTTCGTAGATACGCAGTATTTT.

In its sample, this clonotype was seen a few times. This chain links TRBV19 with TRBJ2-1; 7 bases fit TRBD2. This CDR3 spans 15 amino acids. Germline CDR1 reads LNHDA; CDR2 reads SQIVND (reference sequence). V was clipped by 1 base and J by 8 bases; unmatched bases: 8. CDR3 nucleotides: TGTGCCAGTAGTATAGTCGAGGGAGGGAGCGATGAGCAGTTCTTC. Encoded protein: CASSIVEGGSDEQFF.

About this clonotype itself: Relative to the germline gene, one junction end is altered; a read error may explain this. The chain combines TRBV28 with TRBJ1-5, with 7 bases aligning to TRBD1. Per germline, CDR1 MDHEN and CDR2 SYDVKM. The CDR3 contains 16 residues. The CDR3 spells CAGSLNRGLPTQPQHF. The CDR3 bases are TGTGCCGGCAGTTTGAACAGGGGCCTCCCCACTCAGCCCCAGCATTTT.

The rearrangement uses TRBV5-1 and TRBJ1-2; D remains ambiguous. Germline assignment: CDR1 SGHRS and CDR2 YFSETQ. CDR3 size: 14 residues. Trimming shortened V by 0 bases and J by 8 bases, and 14 bases separated the two germline ends. Here the CDR3 DNA reads TGCGCCAGCAGCTTGGCCATAACAGAGGACGGCTACACCTTC. Protein product: CASSLAITEDGYTF.

The gene calls are TRBV6-5 and TRBJ1-4, with D uncertain. Germline CDR1 reads MNHEY; CDR2 reads SVGAGI. V gave up 7 bases and J gave up 3 bases, with 12 bases separating them. The CDR3 extends over 14 amino acids. The CDR3 spells CASMRTAANEKLFF. The CDR3 region has the DNA TGTGCCAGCATGCGGACGGCTGCTAATGAAAAACTGTTTTTT.

This clonotype appeared a few times. The V and J genes are TRBV6-1 and TRBJ2-7, with 7 bases identical to TRBD1. After removal of 9 bases from V and 3 bases from J, the junction contained 5 bases not matched to a gene. Germline V gives CDR1 MNHNS, CDR2 SASEGT. The CDR3 contains 12 residues. CDR3 residues: CASQDRYYEQYF. The CDR3 coding sequence is TGTGCCAGTCAGGACAGGTACTACGAGCAGTACTTC.

The V call is TRBV24-1, the J call TRBJ2-1; 9 bases align to TRBD2. V lost 4 bases, J lost 5 bases, and 8 bases stayed unmatched. CDR3 size: 16 residues. Germline CDR1 is KGHDR and CDR2 is SFDVKD. CDR3 in DNA: TGTGCCACCAGTGACCCAAGACTAGCGGCACACAATGAGCAGTTCTTC. This codes for CATSDPRLAAHNEQFF.

This clonotype has only a few counts. A much larger clone differs by one base, so this may be a read error. The chain uses TRBV4-1 and TRBJ2-5; D gene unclear. The CDR3 spans 16 residues. Germline CDR1 and CDR2: MGHRA and YSYEKL. In nucleotides, the CDR3 is TGCGCCAGCAGCCAAGATGGGCAGGTGAGGCAAGGGACCCAGTACTTC. This sequence encodes CASSQDGQVRQGTQYF.

This clonotype showed up many times. J is TRBJ1-5 and V is TRBV30, with 7 bases that match TRBD1. Germline CDR1 and CDR2: GTSNPN and SVGIG (reference sequence). The CDR3 loop spans 15 amino acids. V shed 2 bases, J shed 6 bases, and the junction held 10 bases outside the gene matches. The CDR3 sequence: CAWSPKTTGSQPQHF. In nucleotides, the CDR3 is TGTGCCTGGAGTCCCAAAACGACAGGGAGTCAGCCCCAGCATTTT.

The chain couples TRBV20-1 to TRBJ1-5; TRBD1 agrees at 9 bases. The CDR3 has 15 residues. The germline CDR1 and CDR2 sequences are DFQATT and SNEGSKA (reference sequence). J gave up 7 bases and V 1 base, and 8 bases lay outside the gene matches. CDR3 DNA sequence: TGCAGTGCTAGAGCCTCCCGGACAGGGGACCAGCCCCAGCATTTT. Its translation: CSARASRTGDQPQHF.

This clonotype was counted between two and nine times. The V gene is TRBV5-1, the J gene TRBJ2-1; no firm D call. This CDR3 is built from 17 residues. The germline V gene has CDR1 SGHRS and CDR2 YFSETQ. V lost 0 bases and J 2 bases, leaving 15 bases between the germline ends. Written as DNA, the CDR3 is TGCGCCAGCAGCTTGGCAGTGGGCGACCCAACCTACAATGAGCAGTTCTTC. It yields the protein CASSLAVGDPTYNEQFF.

This clonotype turned up a few times. This chain's CDR3 is CASSSPLTGEQFF. In nucleotides, the CDR3 is TGTGCCAGCAGCTCCCCCCTGACCGGTGAGCAGTTCTTC. The chain uses TRBV7-3 and TRBJ2-1; D unresolved. V was shortened by 4 bases and J by 9 bases, with 13 bases between the two germline ends. This CDR3 spans 13 amino acids. The germline V gene encodes CDR1 SGHTA and CDR2 FQGTGA.

V gene TRBV5-1 combines with J gene TRBJ2-5; 8 nucleotides align to TRBD1. In germline, CDR1 is SGHRS, CDR2 YFSETQ. Losses at the gene ends were 5 bases for V and 4 bases for J; bases not matched to a gene: 13. The CDR3 contains 16 residues. CDR3 protein: CASRAQGVVLGETQYF. CDR3 sequence (DNA): TGCGCCAGCAGGGCACAGGGGGTTGTTCTTGGAGAGACCCAGTACTTC.

This clonotype occurred a few times. The genes are TRBV5-1 and TRBJ2-1; 10 bases line up with TRBD2. The V gene end was trimmed by 0 bases and the J gene end by 5 bases; junction bases not matched to a gene: 20. Germline V gene lookup returns CDR1 SGHRS and CDR2 YFSETQ. This CDR3 contains 21 residues. Written as DNA, the CDR3 is TGCGCCAGCAGCTTGGCCGACGAAACCCAGATAGCGGGAGGCCTACACAATGAGCAGTTCTTC. Protein: CASSLADETQIAGGLHNEQFF.

This clonotype came up a few times. The CDR3 DNA reads TGTGCCAGCAGTTTACGAGTGGCAGGTACCTACGAGCAGTACTTC. Amino acids: CASSLRVAGTYEQYF. V and J are TRBV28 and TRBJ2-7; D gene unclear. The CDR3 consists of 15 residues. V was clipped by 2 bases and J by 2 bases, with 13 bases between them. CDR1 is MDHEN, CDR2 SYDVKM, per germline.

Only a few counts were recorded for this clonotype. The chain recombines TRBV28 with TRBJ2-7; D is uncertain. CDR1 and CDR2 from the germline V gene are MDHEN and SYDVKM. The CDR3 spans 13 residues. V shed 6 bases and J shed 3 bases, with 12 bases lying between them. CDR3 nucleotides: TGTGCCAGCAGGGAAGATCAGTTCTACGAGCAGTACTTC. This sequence encodes CASREDQFYEQYF.

At least ten counts were recorded for this clonotype. The CDR3 is CASSLEARYEQYF. The CDR3 DNA is TGCGCCAGCAGCTTGGAGGCCCGCTACGAGCAGTACTTC. V gene TRBV5-1 combines with J gene TRBJ2-7; D is undetermined. Trimming shortened V by 0 bases and J by 3 bases, and 7 bases separated the two germline ends. The CDR3 is 13 amino acids. CDR1 is SGHRS, CDR2 YFSETQ, per germline.